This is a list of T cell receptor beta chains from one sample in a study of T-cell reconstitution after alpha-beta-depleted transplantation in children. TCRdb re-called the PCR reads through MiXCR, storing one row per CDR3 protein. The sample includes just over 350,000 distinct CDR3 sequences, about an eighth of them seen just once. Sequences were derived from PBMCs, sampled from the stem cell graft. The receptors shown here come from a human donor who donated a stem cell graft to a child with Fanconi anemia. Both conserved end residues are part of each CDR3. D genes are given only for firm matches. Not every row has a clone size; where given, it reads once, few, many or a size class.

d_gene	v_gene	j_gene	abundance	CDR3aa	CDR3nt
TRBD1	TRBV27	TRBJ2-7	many	CASSFQGAMNEQYF	TGTGCCAGCAGTTTTCAGGGGGCAATGAACGAGCAGTACTTC
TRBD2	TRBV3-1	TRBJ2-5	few	CASSHLLEIAGGETQYF	TGTGCCAGCAGTCATCTACTTGAAATAGCGGGGGGGGAGACCCAGTACTTC
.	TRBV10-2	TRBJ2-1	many	CASSDMFRKGEQFF	TGCGCCAGCAGTGATATGTTTCGTAAGGGTGAGCAGTTCTTC
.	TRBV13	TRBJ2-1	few	CASSLGQSPRDEQFF	TGTGCCAGCAGCTTAGGACAGTCACCGAGAGATGAGCAGTTCTTC
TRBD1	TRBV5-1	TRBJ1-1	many	CASSLMGQANTEAFF	TGCGCCAGCAGCTTAATGGGACAGGCGAACACTGAAGCTTTCTTT
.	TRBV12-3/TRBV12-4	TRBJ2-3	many	CASSFVGSDTQYF	TGTGCCAGCAGTTTTGTGGGGTCGGATACGCAGTATTTT
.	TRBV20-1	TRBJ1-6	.	CSAADALANSPLHF	TGCAGTGCTGCCGACGCCCTAGCAAATTCACCCCTCCACTTT
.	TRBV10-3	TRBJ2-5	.	CAISESGGQQETQYF	TGTGCCATCAGTGAGTCGGGGGGACAGCAAGAGACCCAGTACTTC
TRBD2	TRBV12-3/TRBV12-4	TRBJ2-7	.	CASSFRRLAGGVSYEQYF	TGTGCCAGCAGTTTTAGGAGACTAGCGGGGGGTGTCTCCTACGAGCAGTACTTC
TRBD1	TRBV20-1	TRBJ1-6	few	CSASPLPGGDSPLHF	TGCAGTGCTAGTCCACTCCCAGGGGGTGATTCACCCCTCCACTTT
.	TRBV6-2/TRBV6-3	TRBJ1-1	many	CASRLQMNTEAFF	TGTGCCAGCAGACTACAGATGAACACTGAAGCTTTCTTT
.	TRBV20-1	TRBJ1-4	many	CSASETANEKLFF	TGCAGTGCTAGTGAGACAGCGAATGAAAAACTGTTTTTT
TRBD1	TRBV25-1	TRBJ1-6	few	CASSGETGRYNSPLHF	TGTGCCAGCAGTGGAGAGACAGGGCGCTATAATTCACCCCTCCACTTT
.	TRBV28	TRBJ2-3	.	CASTPRDSSTDTQYF	TGTGCCAGCACCCCGCGGGACTCAAGCACAGATACGCAGTATTTT
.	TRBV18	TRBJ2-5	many	CASSTGYQETQYF	TGTGCCAGCTCAACAGGGTACCAAGAGACCCAGTACTTC
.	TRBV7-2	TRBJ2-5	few	CASSFIETQYF	TGTGCCAGCAGCTTCATCGAGACCCAGTACTTC
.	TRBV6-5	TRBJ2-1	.	CASSYSPDLGNEQFF	TGTGCCAGCAGTTATTCTCCTGATTTGGGGAACGAGCAGTTCTTC
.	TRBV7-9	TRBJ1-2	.	CASEEGSPYGYTF	TGTGCCAGCGAGGAGGGGTCCCCCTATGGCTACACCTTC
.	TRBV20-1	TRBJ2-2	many	CSARDPLAAGELFF	TGCAGTGCTAGAGATCCGCTGGCAGCCGGGGAGCTGTTTTTT
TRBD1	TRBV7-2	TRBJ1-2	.	CASSLYRTGNYGYTF	TGTGCCAGCAGCTTATACCGGACAGGGAACTATGGCTACACCTTC
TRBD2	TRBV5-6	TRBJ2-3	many	CASSWGTSGGTDTQYF	TGTGCCAGCAGCTGGGGGACTAGCGGGGGCACAGATACGCAGTATTTT
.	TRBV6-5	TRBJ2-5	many	CASSYKGPEWETQYF	TGTGCCAGCAGTTATAAGGGTCCAGAGTGGGAGACCCAGTACTTC
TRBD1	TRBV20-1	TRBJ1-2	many	CSAEQGAGGYTF	TGCAGTGCGGAACAGGGGGCGGGTGGCTACACCTTC
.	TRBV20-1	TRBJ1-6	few	CSASQGPDYSPLHF	TGCAGTGCTAGCCAGGGGCCCGATTATTCACCCCTCCACTTT
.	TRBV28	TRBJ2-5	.	CASETEETQYF	TGTGCCAGCGAAACAGAAGAGACCCAGTACTTC
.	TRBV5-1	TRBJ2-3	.	CASTRDGVDTQYF	TGCGCCAGCACCCGGGATGGGGTCGATACGCAGTATTTT
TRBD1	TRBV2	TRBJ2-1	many	CASSDVGQSSYNEQFF	TGTGCCAGCAGTGATGTGGGACAGAGCTCCTACAATGAGCAGTTCTTC
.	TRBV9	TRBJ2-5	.	CASSVGREGFQETQYF	TGTGCCAGCAGCGTAGGTCGTGAAGGTTTCCAAGAGACCCAGTACTTC
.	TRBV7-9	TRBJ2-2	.	CASSLVVSGELFF	TGTGCCAGCAGTCTCGTGGTTAGCGGGGAGCTGTTTTTT
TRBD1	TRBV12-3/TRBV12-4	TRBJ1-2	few	CASSLWTGGAGSAGYTF	TGTGCCAGCAGTTTATGGACAGGGGGCGCCGGAAGTGCTGGCTACACCTTC
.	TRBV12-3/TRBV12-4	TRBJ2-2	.	CASSPRGPGTGELFF	TGTGCCAGCAGTCCCCGGGGTCCGGGCACCGGGGAGCTGTTTTTT
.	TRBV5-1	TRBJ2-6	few	CASSSRGSTGSGANVLTF	TGCGCCAGCAGCAGTCGCGGCTCCACGGGCTCTGGGGCCAACGTCCTGACTTTC
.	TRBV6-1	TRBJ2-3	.	CASSRRGSGTDTQYF	TGTGCCAGCAGCCGCCGGGGGTCGGGAACAGATACGCAGTATTTT
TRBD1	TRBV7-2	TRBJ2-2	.	CASSLARQGTGELFF	TGTGCCAGCAGCTTAGCCCGACAGGGTACCGGGGAGCTGTTTTTT
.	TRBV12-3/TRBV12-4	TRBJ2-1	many	CASSFPDADLLSYNEQFF	TGTGCCAGCAGTTTTCCGGACGCGGACTTACTAAGCTACAATGAGCAGTTCTTC
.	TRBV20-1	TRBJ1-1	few	CSARGGPTEAFF	TGCAGTGCTAGAGGAGGGCCCACTGAAGCTTTCTTT
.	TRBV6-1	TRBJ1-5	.	CASSATPALPQPQHF	TGTGCCAGCAGCGCCACCCCAGCACTCCCTCAGCCCCAGCATTTT
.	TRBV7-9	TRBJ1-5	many	CASSLGTDHQPQHF	TGTGCCAGCAGCTTAGGGACAGATCATCAGCCCCAGCATTTT
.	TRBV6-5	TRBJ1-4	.	CASMGAATNEKLFF	TGTGCCAGCATGGGGGCTGCAACTAATGAAAAACTGTTTTTT
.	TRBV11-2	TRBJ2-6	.	CASSPRRRSGPQPGANVLTF	TGTGCCAGCAGTCCCAGAAGGAGGTCAGGGCCACAGCCTGGGGCCAACGTCCTGACTTTC
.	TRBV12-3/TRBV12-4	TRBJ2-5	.	CASSPTTSQETQYF	TGTGCCAGCAGTCCTACCACTAGTCAGGAGACCCAGTACTTC
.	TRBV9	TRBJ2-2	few	CASSVAATGELFF	TGTGCCAGCAGCGTAGCCGCCACCGGGGAGCTGTTTTTT
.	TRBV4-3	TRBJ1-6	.	CASSQLRDRTNSPLHF	TGCGCCAGCAGCCAACTCCGGGACCGGACTAATTCACCCCTCCACTTT
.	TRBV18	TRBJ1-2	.	CASSQTNQGSYGYTF	TGTGCCAGCTCACAAACAAACCAGGGGAGCTATGGCTACACCTTC
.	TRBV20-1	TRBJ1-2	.	CSASSLRRGHGYTF	TGCAGTGCTAGTTCCCTACGTCGGGGGCATGGCTACACCTTC